A selection of T cell receptor beta chains follows, all from one sample in a study of Graves' ophthalmopathy and Graves' hyperthyroidism. TCRdb ran MiXCR on the multiplex PCR reads and lists one entry per CDR3 protein. The table includes roughly 610,000 distinct CDR3 sequences, 22% detected once. The specimen sequenced was peripheral blood. These receptors originate from a woman younger than 35 with stable Graves' hyperthyroidism. Some clones in this sample may be carry-over from other donors' samples. Both conserved end residues are trimmed from each CDR3. Clone size appears in some rows only: once, few, many, or a class for an expanded clone.

cdr3_aa,j_call,v_call,clone_size
SARKRSQPQH,TRBJ1-5,TRBV20-1,NA
SARDPRDGYT,TRBJ1-2,TRBV20-1,many
ASRWFGDSPLH,TRBJ1-6,TRBV27,many
ASSRGQWREETQY,TRBJ2-5,TRBV4-1,many
ASSPGGTASGNTIY,TRBJ1-3,TRBV18,few
ASSSGGGASGYT,TRBJ1-2,TRBV28,many
ATSDRQAGSTDTQY,TRBJ2-3,TRBV24-1,many
ASSVGQGIETQY,TRBJ2-5,TRBV7-7,few
ASSELTGLLNTEAF,TRBJ1-1,TRBV6-1,many
ASSELFGEQY,TRBJ2-7,TRBV25-1,many
ASSQGTVSIQY,TRBJ2-4,TRBV19,many
SARDPEGTGVETQY,TRBJ2-5,TRBV20-1,NA
ASSIQGVLTGYGYT,TRBJ1-2,TRBV19,many
ASISGWETQY,TRBJ2-5,TRBV6-5,NA
ASTPGLVYEQY,TRBJ2-7,TRBV6-5,many
SARDLGKSRYGYT,TRBJ1-2,TRBV20-1,NA
ASSAAPTGGGEGYT,TRBJ1-2,TRBV27,many
ASSIGTVEAF,TRBJ1-1,TRBV19,once
AISEFHSMNTEAF,TRBJ1-1,TRBV10-3,many
ASSSSRRGSGYGYT,TRBJ1-2,TRBV12-3/TRBV12-4,many
ASSIDRQGRRGYT,TRBJ1-2,TRBV19,NA
ATGNTEAF,TRBJ1-1,TRBV12-3/TRBV12-4,NA
ATSNGVGRRS,TRBJ2-7,TRBV15,many
AGSAGGWNQPQH,TRBJ1-5,TRBV6-1,NA
ASSPLGGNTEAF,TRBJ1-1,TRBV12-3/TRBV12-4,many
SVDPRGTGENRAF,TRBJ1-1,TRBV29-1,many
ASSFFGDRANHGYT,TRBJ1-2,TRBV12-3/TRBV12-4,many
ASSLMPSYEQY,TRBJ2-7,TRBV27,many
ASGLGAFAGEDGYT,TRBJ1-2,TRBV12-5,many
ASSTYSVNSPLH,TRBJ1-6,TRBV2,many
ASSVPGQGVREQY,TRBJ2-7,TRBV25-1,many
ASSLGTTGRDYGYT,TRBJ1-2,TRBV11-1,many
ASSLQTDHYGYT,TRBJ1-2,TRBV5-1,many
ASSEVGGQGGYT,TRBJ1-2,TRBV6-1,NA
ASSQAGSYTEAF,TRBJ1-1,TRBV3-1,few
ASRIAGVTYEQY,TRBJ2-7,TRBV12-3/TRBV12-4,once
SARDLEGLGETQY,TRBJ2-5,TRBV20-1,many
ASKGQGQPQH,TRBJ1-5,TRBV27,many
SASSDRAPQPQH,TRBJ1-5,TRBV20-1,many
SVAVDRAPRNGYT,TRBJ1-2,TRBV29-1,many
ASSPGTGGGIIVLT,TRBJ2-6,TRBV28,NA